This T cell receptor (beta chain) is from a study of T-cell memory formation after mild COVID-19. As for the study in general: For the most part, TCR clusters were specific to one donor. Study-level findings and limits: Cross-reactive memory appears to have joined, as suggested by some responding clones showing up in pre-infection memory. CD4+ contracting clones were mainly CM and EM; CD8+ ones, EMRA. Day 15 to 85 contractors were CD4/CD8 balanced; later expanders leaned CD4+.

TCRdb reprocessed the 5' RACE reads with MiXCR, giving one entry per CDR3 protein. The profile shows hundreds of thousands of distinct CDR3 sequences, roughly 15% of them singletons. Worth noting for this clonotype: Antigen specificity is unknown.

CDR1 and CDR2 (germline): SGHAT, FQNNGV. The CDR3 totals 14 residues. V was trimmed by 8 bases and J by 7 bases, leaving 17 bases between them. This rearrangement joins TRBV11-2 to TRBJ2-2; the D call may be TRBD1 or TRBD2 (5 bases each). Sequences were obtained from PBMCs or a T cell subset sorted from them (not recorded which). This TCR was sampled from a man aged 18 to 30 who had mild COVID-19 (a few samples of this study predate the infection). Cell type and time point are not known. Written as DNA, the CDR3 is TGTGCCAGCGAGAAAGGGGTGGGGAGCGGGGAGCTGTTTTTT. This gives the protein CASEKGVGSGELFF.